One and the same sample provided the 29 T cell receptor beta chains below, sequenced in a study of CD8 T cells in ankylosing spondylitis. MiXCR, run by TCRdb on the 5' RACE reads, gives a single entry per CDR3 protein. The sample has 300,000 to 400,000 distinct CDR3 sequences; 20% to 25% are singletons. Sequencing used blood, either unsorted or a sorted T cell fraction (not recorded which). The receptors come from a male donor with ankylosing spondylitis or in good health (not recorded which).

V and J are TRBV7-6 and TRBJ2-3; no definite D call. The CDR3 contains 13 residues. The V gene's germline CDR1 is SGHVS and CDR2 FNYEAQ. Trimming cost V 4 bases and J 4 bases, with 9 bases left between them. The CDR3 reads CASSSPDSDTQYF. The CDR3 DNA sequence: TGTGCCAGCAGCTCCCCAGATTCAGATACGCAGTATTTT.

This clonotype was observed a few times. The chain is built from TRBV7-9 and TRBJ2-1; 8 nucleotides agree with TRBD2. Unmatched junction bases numbered 3, after V lost 4 bases and J lost 10 bases. In germline, CDR1 is SEHNR, CDR2 FQNEAQ (reference sequence). There are 12 residues in the CDR3. CDR3 residues: CASSYRGGEQFF. In DNA form, the CDR3 reads TGTGCCAGCAGCTACCGGGGGGGGGAGCAGTTCTTC.

The sample holds a few counts of this clonotype. The J gene is TRBJ2-5, the V gene TRBV12-3 or TRBV12-4; TRBD1 aligns across 10 bases. V lost 6 bases, J lost 5 bases, and 9 bases stayed unmatched. This CDR3 is 15 amino acids long. CDR3 nucleotide sequence: TGTGCCAGCAGCCTGAGGACAGGGGGTGGGGAGACCCAGTACTTC. Translation: CASSLRTGGGETQYF.

The J gene is TRBJ2-1, the V gene TRBV12-3 or TRBV12-4, with D possibly called TRBD1 or TRBD2 (6 bases each). The length of the CDR3 is 16 residues. V gave up 7 bases and J gave up 7 bases, with 23 bases separating them. In DNA, the CDR3 is TGTGCCAGCACCCTAGTAGTGGGGGGCCCCGAGAATGAGCAGTTCTTC. Its protein is CASTLVVGGPENEQFF.

Written as DNA, the CDR3 is TGTGCCAGCCGGGAGTCAACCGGGGAGCTGTTTTTT. Translated: CASRESTGELFF. J is TRBJ2-2 and V is TRBV6-6; TRBD2 is a possible D gene (6 bases). Germline assignment: CDR1 MNHNY and CDR2 SVGAGI (reference sequence). The V end lost 8 bases, the J end lost 5 bases, and 9 bases lay between the germline ends. This CDR3 spans 12 amino acids.

The CDR3 spells CASSITGTGSSTDTQYF. The CDR3, as DNA: TGTGCCAGCAGCATCACCGGGACAGGATCTAGCACAGATACGCAGTATTTT. The chain combines TRBV7-9 with TRBJ2-3, with TRBD1 matching 8 bases. The CDR3 consists of 17 residues. CDR1 and CDR2 (germline): SEHNR, FQNEAQ (reference sequence). The V gene end was trimmed by 5 bases and the J gene end by 0 bases; junction bases not matched to a gene: 10.

The chain joins TRBV19 to TRBJ2-1, with D tentatively TRBD2 (5 bases). Trimming pared 10 bases from V and 4 bases from J, leaving 11 bases between. The CDR3 consists of 12 residues. CDR1 and CDR2 from the germline V gene are LNHDA and SQIVND (reference sequence). The CDR3 DNA reads TGTGCCACCCGGGAAGGATACAATGAGCAGTTCTTC. Translating gives CATREGYNEQFF.

The chain carries TRBV6-5 and TRBJ1-5; D gene unclear. Germline CDR1 is MNHEY and CDR2 is SVGAGI. The CDR3 runs 14 residues. Trimming took off 3 bases at V and 1 base at J, with 7 bases between the two ends. The CDR3 is CASSYDSSNQPQHF. The CDR3 DNA sequence: TGTGCCAGCAGTTATGATTCGAGCAATCAGCCCCAGCATTTT.

The chain joins TRBV9 to TRBJ2-5; D is possibly TRBD1 (7 bases). There are 16 residues in the CDR3. V was clipped by 0 bases and J by 1 base, with 13 bases between them. Looked up from germline, CDR1 is SGDLS and CDR2 is YYNGEE. The CDR3 region has the DNA TGTGCCAGCAGCGTAGCAGGGGGGTGGCCCCAAGAGACCCAGTACTTC. It specifies CASSVAGGWPQETQYF.

The genes are TRBV2 and TRBJ2-5, with 10 bases that match TRBD2. This CDR3 is 18 amino acids long. The junction had 9 bases not matched to a gene; V was cut back by 2 bases and J by 0 bases. Germline V CDR1 and CDR2: SNHLY, FYNNEI. CDR3 loop: CASSELASGGLYQETQYF. Written as DNA, the CDR3 is TGTGCCAGCAGTGAATTGGCTAGCGGGGGCCTTTACCAAGAGACCCAGTACTTC.

This clonotype was counted only a few times. The chain joins TRBV11-3 to TRBJ2-2; D not certain. V gave up 4 bases and J gave up 4 bases, with 13 bases separating them. Germline values: CDR1 SGHNT, CDR2 YENEEA. This CDR3 comprises 15 residues. DNA of the CDR3: TGTGCCAGCAGCTCCACCCGAGGTGGCACCGGGGAGCTGTTTTTT. Its translation is CASSSTRGGTGELFF.

This clonotype was found a few times. V is TRBV7-9 and J is TRBJ2-1; maybe TRBD1 (8 bases). V lost 7 bases, J lost 2 bases, and 15 bases lay in between. Per germline, CDR1 SEHNR and CDR2 FQNEAQ (reference sequence). This CDR3 has 15 residues. The CDR3 region is CASIIQGGPYNEQFF. CDR3 in DNA: TGTGCCAGCATCATACAGGGGGGGCCCTACAATGAGCAGTTCTTC.

V gene TRBV27 combines with J gene TRBJ2-5; a weak D match, TRBD1 (5 bases). V gave up 4 bases and J gave up 6 bases, with 15 bases separating them. CDR1 is MNHEY, CDR2 SMNVEV, per germline (reference sequence). The CDR3 spans 14 residues. This CDR3 is CASSSMDTRKTQYF. The CDR3 nucleotides read TGTGCCAGCAGTTCCATGGACACAAGGAAGACCCAGTACTTC.

Only a few counts were recorded for this clonotype. The V gene is TRBV4-1, the J gene TRBJ2-3, with 7 bases that match TRBD1. J was trimmed by 3 bases and V by 4 bases; bases with no gene match: 7. The CDR3 consists of 15 residues. Germline CDR1 reads MGHRA; CDR2 reads YSYEKL. CDR3 sequence (DNA): TGCGCCAGCAGCCCGGACAGGATGGGTACAGATACGCAGTATTTT. Its translation is CASSPDRMGTDTQYF.

This chain uses TRBV6-5 with TRBJ2-7; 7 bases fit TRBD1. Trimming removed 1 base from V and 5 bases from J; junction bases left unmatched: 5. Per the germline V gene, CDR1 is MNHEY and CDR2 is SVGAGI. The CDR3 totals 14 residues. The CDR3 sequence is CASSYFQGVNEQYF. In nucleotides, the CDR3 is TGTGCCAGCAGTTACTTTCAGGGGGTGAACGAGCAGTACTTC.

This chain connects TRBV12-3 or TRBV12-4 to TRBJ2-1; no clear D. The CDR3 loop spans 14 amino acids. Trimming took 7 bases from V and 4 from J, leaving 14 bases between them. The CDR3 DNA follows: TGTGCCAGCACTTCAAGGGCCGTTTACAATGAGCAGTTCTTC. It encodes CASTSRAVYNEQFF.

The chain employs TRBV7-9 and TRBJ1-2, with D unclear. V lost 5 bases and J lost 3, with 22 bases in between. Germline assignment: CDR1 SEHNR and CDR2 FQNEAQ (reference sequence). This CDR3 comprises 17 residues. CDR3 nucleotide sequence: TGTGCCAGCAGCACTCCCGCCATCTCCAGGTCTGACTATGGCTACACCTTC. It yields the protein CASSTPAISRSDYGYTF. The full variable domain, its missing parts supplied by reference TRBV7-9 and TRBJ1-2, is DTGVSQNPRHKITKRGQNVTFRCDPISEHNRLYWYRQTLGQGPEFLTYFQNEAQLEKSRLLSDRFSAERPKGSFSTLEIQRTEQGDSAMYLCASSTPAISRSDYGYTFGSGTRLTVV.

The CDR3 region is CASSVAGGGTTNEKLFF. In DNA, the CDR3 is TGTGCCAGCAGCGTAGCAGGGGGTGGAACGACTAATGAAAAACTGTTTTTT. The J gene is TRBJ1-4, the V gene TRBV9; 7 positions agree with TRBD1. The germline CDR1 and CDR2 sequences are SGDLS and YYNGEE. V lost 0 bases, J lost 2 bases, and 7 bases stayed unmatched. The CDR3 consists of 17 residues.

Only a few counts were recorded for this clonotype. This chain joins TRBV20-1 and TRBJ2-2; D ambiguous. This CDR3 comprises 17 residues. Trimming shortened V by 0 bases and J by 6 bases, and 20 bases separated the two germline ends. The V gene's germline CDR1 is DFQATT and CDR2 SNEGSKA (reference sequence). CDR3 nucleotide sequence: TGCAGTGCTAGAGATGTTTCCGGCACATTGGGCCCCGGGGAGCTGTTTTTT. Residues: CSARDVSGTLGPGELFF.

This clonotype turned up a few times. The V call is TRBV5-5, the J call TRBJ1-5, with D uncertain. There are 15 residues in the CDR3. CDR1 is SGHKS and CDR2 is YYEKEE in the germline V gene (reference sequence). V lost 0 bases and J lost 2, with 9 bases in between. CDR3 sequence: CASSLESDGNQPQHF. For the CDR3, the DNA is TGTGCCAGCAGCTTGGAGTCAGATGGCAATCAGCCCCAGCATTTT.

This clonotype was detected only a few times. The V call is TRBV24-1, the J call TRBJ2-1; D not certain. The germline V gene encodes CDR1 KGHDR and CDR2 SFDVKD. This CDR3 comprises 13 residues. V was clipped by 3 bases and J by 4 bases, with 6 bases between them. The CDR3 DNA sequence: TGTGCCACCAGTGATCCCGAATACAATGAGCAGTTCTTC. It specifies CATSDPEYNEQFF.

Points on this clonotype: The junction departs from the called germline gene at one end, perhaps through a read error. The chain uses TRBV3-1 and TRBJ2-5; TRBD2 matches at 8 bases. This CDR3 has 15 amino acids. Germline V gives CDR1 LGHDT, CDR2 YNNKEL (reference sequence). DNA for the CDR3: TGTGCCACCAGCAGAGCGGGGGTCAATCAAGAGACCCAGTACTTC. Protein: CATSRAGVNQETQYF.

The chain combines TRBV7-9 with TRBJ2-7; D unclear. The CDR3 covers 14 residues. The germline V gene encodes CDR1 SEHNR and CDR2 FQNEAQ (reference sequence). V gave up 0 bases and J gave up 6 bases, with 12 bases separating them. The CDR3 region has the DNA TGTGCCAGCAGCTTAGCCCTCCCTCCGGGCGAGCAGTACTTC. Encoded protein: CASSLALPPGEQYF.

This clonotype was detected a few times. The J gene is TRBJ2-5, the V gene TRBV13; TRBD2 agrees at 8 bases. Germline V gene lookup returns CDR1 PRHDT and CDR2 FYEKMQ (reference sequence). This CDR3 comprises 16 residues. After removal of 5 bases from V and 5 bases from J, the junction contained 13 bases not matched to a gene. The CDR3 sequence: CASSPDGGANGETQYF. CDR3 coding DNA: TGTGCCAGCAGCCCGGACGGGGGGGCCAATGGGGAGACCCAGTACTTC. The complete variable domain, with remaining parts taken from reference TRBV13 and TRBJ2-5, reads AAGVIQSPRHLIKEKRETATLKCYPIPRHDTVYWYQQGPGQDPQFLISFYEKMQSDKGSIPDRFSAQQFSDYHSELNMSSLELGDSALYFCASSPDGGANGETQYFGPGTRLLVL.

This clonotype was counted ten times or more. This chain links TRBV12-3 or TRBV12-4 with TRBJ2-7; TRBD1 or TRBD2 may be the D gene (5 bases each). Trimming cost V 5 bases and J 0 bases, with 8 bases left between them. The CDR3 consists of 13 residues. For the CDR3, the DNA is TGTGCCAGCAGTACCGGGACCTCCTACGAGCAGTACTTC. This encodes CASSTGTSYEQYF.

This chain uses TRBV21-1 with TRBJ2-7; the D call TRBD1 from the table was never checked on the DNA. TRBV21-1 is tagged as a pseudogene. The CDR3 totals 14 residues. The CDR3 protein is CASRTDRGHYEQYF. CDR3 in DNA: TGTGCCAGCAGAACGGACAGGGGACACTACGAGCAGTACTTC.

This clonotype has a handful of counts. The CDR3: CASSSERWTGEETQYF. DNA for the CDR3: TGTGCCAGCAGTTCCGAACGATGGACAGGGGAAGAGACCCAGTACTTC. The chain couples TRBV28 to TRBJ2-5; 9 positions match TRBD1. With 4 bases clipped from V and 3 bases from J, the junction kept 9 bases outside the gene matches. CDR3 length: 16 residues. CDR1 is MDHEN and CDR2 is SYDVKM in the germline V gene.

The CDR3 loop is CASSALKRGTDQETQYF. DNA for the CDR3: TGTGCCAGCAGCGCGCTAAAGCGGGGAACGGATCAAGAGACCCAGTACTTC. The chain is built from TRBV12-3 or TRBV12-4 and TRBJ2-5; 7 nucleotides match TRBD2. This CDR3 spans 17 amino acids. J was trimmed by 2 bases and V by 6 bases; bases with no gene match: 15.

This clonotype was seen a few times. The rearrangement links TRBV29-1 to TRBJ2-3; possibly TRBD2 for D (5 bases). V lost 4 bases and J lost 3, with 11 bases in between. The CDR3 spans 13 residues. Germline CDR1 and CDR2: SQVTM and ANQGSEA. For the CDR3, the DNA is TGCAGCGTTGCCCCCCGGGAAACAGATACGCAGTATTTT. Protein product: CSVAPRETDTQYF.